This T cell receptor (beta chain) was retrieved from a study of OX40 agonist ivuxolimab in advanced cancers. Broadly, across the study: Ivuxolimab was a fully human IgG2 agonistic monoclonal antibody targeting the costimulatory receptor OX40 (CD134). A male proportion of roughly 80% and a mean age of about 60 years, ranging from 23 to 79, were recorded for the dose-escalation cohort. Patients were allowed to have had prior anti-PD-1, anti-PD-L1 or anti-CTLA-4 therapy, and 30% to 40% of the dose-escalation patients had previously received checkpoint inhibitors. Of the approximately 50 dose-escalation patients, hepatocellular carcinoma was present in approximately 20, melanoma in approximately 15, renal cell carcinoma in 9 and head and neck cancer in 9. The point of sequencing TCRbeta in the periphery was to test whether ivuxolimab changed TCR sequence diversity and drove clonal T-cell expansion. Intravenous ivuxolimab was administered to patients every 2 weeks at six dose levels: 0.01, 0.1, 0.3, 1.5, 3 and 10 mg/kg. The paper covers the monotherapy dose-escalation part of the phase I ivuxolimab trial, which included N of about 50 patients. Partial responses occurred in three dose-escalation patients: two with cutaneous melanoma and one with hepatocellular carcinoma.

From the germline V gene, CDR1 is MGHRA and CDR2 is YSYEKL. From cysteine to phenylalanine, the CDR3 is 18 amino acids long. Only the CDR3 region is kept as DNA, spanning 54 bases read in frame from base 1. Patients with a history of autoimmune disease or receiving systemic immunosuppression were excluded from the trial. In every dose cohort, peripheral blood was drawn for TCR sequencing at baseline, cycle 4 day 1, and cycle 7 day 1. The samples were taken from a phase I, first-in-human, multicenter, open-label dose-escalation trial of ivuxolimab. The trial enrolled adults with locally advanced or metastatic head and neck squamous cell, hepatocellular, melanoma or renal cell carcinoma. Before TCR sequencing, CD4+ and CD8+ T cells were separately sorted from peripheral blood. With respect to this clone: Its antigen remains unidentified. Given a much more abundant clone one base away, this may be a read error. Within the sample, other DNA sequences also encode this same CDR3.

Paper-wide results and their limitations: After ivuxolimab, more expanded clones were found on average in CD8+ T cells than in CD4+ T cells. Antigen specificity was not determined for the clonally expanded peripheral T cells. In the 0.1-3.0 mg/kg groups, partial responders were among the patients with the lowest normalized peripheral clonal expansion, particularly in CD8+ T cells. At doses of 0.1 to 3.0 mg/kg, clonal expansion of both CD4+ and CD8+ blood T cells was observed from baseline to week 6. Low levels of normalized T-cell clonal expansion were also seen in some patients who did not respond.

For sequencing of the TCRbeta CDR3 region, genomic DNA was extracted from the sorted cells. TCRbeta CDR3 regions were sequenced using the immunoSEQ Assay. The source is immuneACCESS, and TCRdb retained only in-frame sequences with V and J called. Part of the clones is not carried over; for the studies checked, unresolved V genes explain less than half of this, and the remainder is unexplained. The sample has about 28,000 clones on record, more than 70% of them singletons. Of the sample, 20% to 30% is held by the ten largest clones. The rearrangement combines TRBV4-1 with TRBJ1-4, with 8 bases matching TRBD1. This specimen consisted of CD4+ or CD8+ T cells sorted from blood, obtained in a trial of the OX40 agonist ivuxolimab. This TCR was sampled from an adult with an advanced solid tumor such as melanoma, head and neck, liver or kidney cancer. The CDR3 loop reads CASSQDHGTGSTNEKLFF. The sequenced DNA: TGCGCTAGCAGCCAAGATCACGGGACAGGCTCAACTAATGAAAAACTGTTTTTT.